This T cell receptor beta chain was found in a study of cytomegalovirus exposure and HLA in healthy donors. Overall study results and limits: Most of the CMV-associated TCR beta chains (in a later analysis) appeared to be HLA-restricted. For TCR beta chains, V- and J-gene trimming was later linked to a missense DCLRE1C variant.

V lost 7 bases, J lost 4 bases, and 23 bases lay in between. The CDR3 sequence is 16 residues long. Per germline, CDR1 SGHAT and CDR2 FQDESV (reference sequence). Every donor was a healthy person donating bone marrow. Concerning this clone itself: Its target is unknown.

The PCR employed 60 Vbeta primers together with 13 Jbeta primers. Repertoires were generated with immunoSEQ multiplex PCR, while TCRdb's copy carries only in-frame clones and drops some. This sample has approximately 140,000 clones; over 75% occur once, and the top ten carry less than 6.5%. The sequencing input was PBMCs. The sequence came from a woman aged 40 to 49 in good health and CMV-seropositive. J is TRBJ2-7 and V is TRBV11-1; D is perhaps TRBD1 (6 bases). The CDR3 loop is CASTPEAGALGYEQYF. In DNA, the CDR3 is TGTGCCAGCACCCCGGAGGCAGGGGCCCTAGGGTACGAGCAGTACTTC.